The sequence of this T cell receptor (beta chain) was determined in a study of blood T cell repertoires in COVID-19 (dated by TCRdb to 2020 to 2022). Background on the whole study: Samples from collaborators originated in the United States, Italy and Spain and spanned both the acute and convalescent phases of COVID-19. The material from the prospective study consisted of cDNA or gDNA derived from T cells, B-cell-depleted T cells, or PBMCs. Subjects who had been exposed to COVID-19, were actively infected with it, or had recovered from it provided the deeply sampled blood TCRbeta repertoires that made up the dataset. The repertoires were released in a freely available public database meant as a resource for research on the immune response to SARS-CoV-2. Samples were obtained from the ongoing ImmuneRACE study (first 160 participants) and from over a thousand subjects provided by 6 global collaborators. Nearly every sample came with metadata listing a de-identified subject ID, COVID-19 status, age in years and sex. Where available, HLA class I and class II types were obtained from metadata supplied by the sample provider rather than from assay-based typing. What the study reported, not specific to this receptor: How much clinical and demographic metadata was included differed by source and by participant, and the metadata was provided uncurated.

The collaborating institutions used their own protocols to collect whole blood in K2EDTA tubes. For TCRbeta analysis, collaborators shipped samples as frozen whole blood, isolated PBMCs, or DNA extracted from either of those sample types. Of note for this clone: There is no known antigen for this receptor. No base-level quality is on record; no much larger clone is a single base apart.

TCRbeta CDR3 regions were amplified from genomic DNA by means of the immunoSEQ Assay, a bias-controlled multiplex PCR. The study's own analysis went as follows. The number of nucleated cells in each sample was estimated by amplification of reference gene primers within the assay. To quantify the absolute abundance of each unique TCRbeta CDR3 rearrangement, sequence reads were collapsed and filtered. For each sample, productive Simpson clonality was calculated as the square root of Simpson's diversity index across productive rearrangements. Not all clones reach the TCRdb copy of this immuneACCESS table, which keeps in-frame sequences only. Checked studies attribute under half of the gap to unresolved V genes and leave the rest unexplained. V, J and clone size are taken as reported in that table, and D and trimming were inferred from the DNA itself. This sample gives about 200,000 clones in total; over 70% of them show up just once. Of the sample, less than 6% is held by the ten largest clones.

Reading from cysteine to phenylalanine, the CDR3 counts 15 amino acids. Here the CDR3 DNA is all that survives: 45 bases in frame from base 1. Via the germline V gene, CDR1 is MDHEN and CDR2 SYDVKM. Clipping removes 5 bases from V and 4 bases from J, with 10 as the unmatched junction base count. Sequenced input: peripheral blood. The sequence was collected from an older woman with acute or convalescent COVID-19. This chain is built from TRBV28 and TRBJ2-5, with 7 bases in between that match TRBD2. The nucleotide sequence is given as TGTGCCAGCAGTCTCAACTGGCGGGAGATAGAGACCCAGTACTTC. Its protein reads: CASSLNWREIETQYF.